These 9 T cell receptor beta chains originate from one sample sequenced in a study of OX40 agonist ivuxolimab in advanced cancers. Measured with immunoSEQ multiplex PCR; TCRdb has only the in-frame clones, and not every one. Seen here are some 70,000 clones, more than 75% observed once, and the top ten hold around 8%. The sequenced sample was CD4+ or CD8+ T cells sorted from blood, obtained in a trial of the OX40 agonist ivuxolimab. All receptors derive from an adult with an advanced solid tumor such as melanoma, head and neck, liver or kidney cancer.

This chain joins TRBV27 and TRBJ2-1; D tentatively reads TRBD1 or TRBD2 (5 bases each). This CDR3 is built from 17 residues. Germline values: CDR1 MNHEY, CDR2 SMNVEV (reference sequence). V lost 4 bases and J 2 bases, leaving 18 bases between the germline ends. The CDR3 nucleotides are TGTGCCAGCAGTTCATCCCCCGGGTGGGACCCCTACAATGAGCAGTTCTTC. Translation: CASSSSPGWDPYNEQFF.

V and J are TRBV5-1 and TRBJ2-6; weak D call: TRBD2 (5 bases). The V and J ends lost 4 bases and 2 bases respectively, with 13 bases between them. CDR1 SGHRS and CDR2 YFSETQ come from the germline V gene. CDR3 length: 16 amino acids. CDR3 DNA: TGCGCCAGCAGCCCAGGACTGGGAACTGGGGCCAACGTCCTGACTTTC. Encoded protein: CASSPGLGTGANVLTF.

This CDR3 is CASSEALRGVNTGELFF. The CDR3 DNA is TGTGCCAGCAGTGAAGCGCTTCGGGGGGTTAACACCGGGGAGCTGTTTTTT. The chain links TRBV2 to TRBJ2-2, with 7 bases aligning to TRBD2. With V trimmed by 0 bases and J by 2 bases, 6 bases remained unmatched. This CDR3 is 17 amino acids long. The germline CDR1 and CDR2 sequences are SNHLY and FYNNEI. Supplemented by reference TRBV2 and TRBJ2-2, the full variable domain reads EPEVTQTPSHQVTQMGQEVILRCVPISNHLYFYWYRQILGQKVEFLVSFYNNEISEKSEIFDDQFSVERPDGSNFTLKIRSTKLEDSAMYFCASSEALRGVNTGELFFGEGSRLTVL.

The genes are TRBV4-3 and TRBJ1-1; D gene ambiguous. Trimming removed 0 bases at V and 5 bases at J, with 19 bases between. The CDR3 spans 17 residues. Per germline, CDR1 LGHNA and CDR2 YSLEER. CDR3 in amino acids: CASSQDPWRERGTEAFF. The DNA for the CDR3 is TGCGCCAGCAGCCAAGACCCCTGGCGGGAGCGAGGAACTGAAGCTTTCTTT.

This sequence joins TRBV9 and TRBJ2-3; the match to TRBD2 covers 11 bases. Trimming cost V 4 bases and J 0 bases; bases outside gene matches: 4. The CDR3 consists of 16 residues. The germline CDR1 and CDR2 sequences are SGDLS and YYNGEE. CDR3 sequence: CASSLGLADSTDTQYF. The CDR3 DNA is TGTGCCAGCAGCTTGGGACTAGCGGATAGCACAGATACGCAGTATTTT. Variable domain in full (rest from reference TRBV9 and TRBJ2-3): DSGVTQTPKHLITATGQRVTLRCSPRSGDLSVYWYQQSLDQGLQFLIQYYNGEERAKGNILERFSAQQFPDLHSELNLSSLELGDSALYFCASSLGLADSTDTQYFGPGTRLTVL.

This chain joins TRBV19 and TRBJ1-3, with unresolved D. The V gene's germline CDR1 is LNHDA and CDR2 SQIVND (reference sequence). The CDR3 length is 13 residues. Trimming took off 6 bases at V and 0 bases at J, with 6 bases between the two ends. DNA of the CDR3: TGTGCCAGTAGGAGCAGCTCTGGAAACACCATATATTTT. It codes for CASRSSSGNTIYF.

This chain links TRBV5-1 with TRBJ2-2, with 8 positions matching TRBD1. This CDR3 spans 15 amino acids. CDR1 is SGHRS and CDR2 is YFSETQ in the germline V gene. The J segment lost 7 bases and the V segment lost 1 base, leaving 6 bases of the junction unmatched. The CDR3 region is CASSLRVTGDGELFF. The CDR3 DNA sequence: TGCGCCAGCAGCTTGAGGGTGACAGGGGACGGGGAGCTGTTTTTT.

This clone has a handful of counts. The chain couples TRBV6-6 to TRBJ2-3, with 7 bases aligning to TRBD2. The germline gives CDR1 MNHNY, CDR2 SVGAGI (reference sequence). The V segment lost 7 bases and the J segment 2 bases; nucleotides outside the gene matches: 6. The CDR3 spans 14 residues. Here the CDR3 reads CASTGGSLTDTQYF. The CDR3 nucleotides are TGTGCCAGCACGGGGGGATCACTCACAGATACGCAGTATTTT.

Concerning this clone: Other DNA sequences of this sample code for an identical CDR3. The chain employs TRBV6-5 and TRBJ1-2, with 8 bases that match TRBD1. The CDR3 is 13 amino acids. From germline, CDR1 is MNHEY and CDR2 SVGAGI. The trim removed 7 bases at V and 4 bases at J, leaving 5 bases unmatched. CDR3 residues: CASKPGGGYGYTF. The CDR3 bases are TGTGCCAGCAAACCAGGGGGCGGCTATGGCTACACCTTC.